This T cell receptor (beta chain) was retrieved from a study of molecular identifiers for immune sequencing clone quantification. At the level of the study: Five portions were made in replicates from RNA of about 21,000 or 97,000 naive CD8 cells, and four underwent sequencing.

In the sort, naive CD8 T cells were defined as CD8+CD4-CCR7+CD45RA+. Listed TCR primers, together with previously described methods, were used for the bulk TCR libraries. TCRdb reprocessed the PCR reads with MiXCR, giving one entry per CDR3 protein. The table records over 600,000 distinct CDR3 sequences, roughly 21% of them present only once. The CDR3 consists of 14 residues. Between the trimmed V and J ends, which lost 4 bases and 2 bases, there was a span of 9 bases. Germline-derived CDR1 and CDR2 are MNHEY and SMNVEV (reference sequence). J is TRBJ2-1 and V is TRBV27, with a possible D match to TRBD1 (6 bases). This TCR came from a human donor in good health. Some libraries in this study had Jurkat cell RNA spiked in. Sequencing used naive CD8+ T cells from blood, with Jurkat cell RNA spiked in. Specified subset: FACS-sorted CD8+CD4-CCR7+CD45RA+ naive T cells. The CDR3 here is CASSWTAPYNEQFF. The CDR3 DNA sequence: TGTGCCAGCAGTTGGACAGCTCCCTACAATGAGCAGTTCTTC.